Listed here are 11 T cell receptor beta chains from one sample, sequenced in a study of blood T cells in healthy people across ages. Using a J-beta primer mix together with a sample-barcoded 5' primer, a second PCR was run for roughly 7 to 11 cycles. TCRdb recomputed calls from the 5' RACE reads with MiXCR, one row per CDR3 protein. The data show under 1,000,000 distinct CDR3 sequences, with 30% to 45% seen just once and about an eighth held by the top ten. The sample consisted of blood. These receptors originate from a man between 18 and 29 years old in good health.

For this clonotype: A much larger clone lies one base from this, so it may be a read error. V gene TRBV7-8 combines with J gene TRBJ2-7, with 10 bases fitting TRBD1. Per germline, CDR1 SGHVS and CDR2 FQNEAQ. The J segment lost 2 bases and the V segment lost 7 bases, leaving 8 bases of the junction unmatched. The CDR3 is made up of 15 amino acids. CDR3 bases: TGTGCCAGCACCCAACTTGACAGGGGGCCCTACGAGCAGTACGTC. Translating it yields CASTQLDRGPYEQYV.

The J gene is TRBJ2-3, the V gene TRBV5-1; either TRBD1 or TRBD2 may supply D (5 bases each). The CDR3 is 16 amino acids. V was shortened by 0 bases and J by 3 bases, with 14 bases between the two germline ends. Germline CDR1 is SGHRS and CDR2 is YFSETQ. The CDR3 protein is CASSLDGDLRTDTQYF. CDR3 nucleotide sequence: TGCGCCAGCAGCTTGGACGGGGACCTCCGGACAGATACGCAGTATTTT.

The chain employs TRBV6-2 or TRBV6-3 and TRBJ2-1; 9 bases map to TRBD2. CDR3 length: 14 residues. The V segment lost 8 bases and the J segment 6 bases; nucleotides outside the gene matches: 8. Germline V gene data show CDR1 as MNHEY and CDR2 as SVGEGT. The CDR3, as DNA: TGTGCCAGCCGTGAGGGACTAGCATCCAATGAGCAGTTCTTC. It is translated as CASREGLASNEQFF.

Many counts were recorded for this clonotype. This rearrangement joins TRBV12-3 or TRBV12-4 to TRBJ2-5; 8 bases line up with TRBD2. With 4 bases clipped from V and 5 bases from J, the junction kept 6 bases outside the gene matches. This CDR3 is 14 amino acids long. CDR3 sequence: CASSSPGGRETQYF. DNA of the CDR3: TGTGCCAGCAGTTCTCCGGGGGGGCGGGAGACCCAGTACTTC.

This clonotype has only a few counts. The chain uses TRBV14 and TRBJ2-7; 7 bases agree with TRBD2. V lost 3 bases and J lost 4; bases outside the gene matches: 12. The CDR3 loop spans 16 amino acids. Germline loops: CDR1 SGHDN, CDR2 FVKESK. CDR3 protein: CASSHGGSRLTYEQYF. The CDR3 DNA reads TGTGCCAGCAGCCACGGCGGGAGCCGACTCACTTACGAGCAGTACTTC.

The rearrangement uses TRBV5-1 and TRBJ1-4; 7 positions match TRBD1. This CDR3 comprises 14 residues. Germline loops: CDR1 SGHRS, CDR2 YFSETQ. V gave up 3 bases and J gave up 13 bases; unmatched junction bases: 12. The CDR3 protein is CASSSQSGRDRLFF. Written as DNA, the CDR3 is TGCGCCAGCAGCTCCCAAAGCGGGCGGGACAGACTGTTTTTT.

This clonotype was counted a few times. The CDR3 here is CSARGGDYNEQFF. CDR3 nucleotides: TGCAGTGCTAGAGGGGGTGACTACAATGAGCAGTTCTTC. This rearrangement joins TRBV20-1 to TRBJ2-1, with D uncertain. Germline values: CDR1 DFQATT, CDR2 SNEGSKA (reference sequence). The V and J ends lost 1 base and 3 bases respectively, with 7 bases between them. The CDR3 totals 13 residues.

This clonotype was found a few times. V is TRBV5-5 and J is TRBJ2-2; D is undetermined. Germline CDR1 SGHKS, CDR2 YYEKEE (reference sequence). Trimming left V 4 bases short and J 0 bases short, with 13 bases between. The CDR3 has 16 residues. The CDR3 is CASSPQWQANTGELFF. CDR3 sequence (DNA): TGTGCCAGCAGCCCTCAGTGGCAGGCGAACACCGGGGAGCTGTTTTTT.

The chain recombines TRBV12-3 or TRBV12-4 with TRBJ1-1; no clear D gene. This CDR3 is built from 13 residues. Deletions cut 7 bases from V and 1 base from J, with 10 bases between. The CDR3 protein is CASTLTANTEAFF. CDR3 in DNA: TGTGCCAGCACCCTTACAGCGAACACTGAAGCTTTCTTT.

V and J are TRBV7-8 and TRBJ1-4; TRBD1 might be the D (6 bases). This CDR3 has 17 residues. V was shortened by 4 bases and J by 0 bases, with 15 bases between the two germline ends. Germline-derived CDR1 and CDR2 are SGHVS and FQNEAQ. CDR3 nucleotide sequence: TGTGCCAGCAGCTCATTAGGGGGAACAGCAACTAATGAAAAACTGTTTTTT. Its protein is CASSSLGGTATNEKLFF.

This clonotype was detected ten times or more. The gene calls are TRBV12-3 or TRBV12-4 and TRBJ1-1; D is perhaps TRBD1 (6 bases). This CDR3 contains 13 residues. Trimming stripped 7 bases from V and 1 base from J, with 10 bases between. In DNA form, the CDR3 reads TGTGCCAGCACCCAGGGGCGGAACACTGAAGCTTTCTTT. It encodes CASTQGRNTEAFF.